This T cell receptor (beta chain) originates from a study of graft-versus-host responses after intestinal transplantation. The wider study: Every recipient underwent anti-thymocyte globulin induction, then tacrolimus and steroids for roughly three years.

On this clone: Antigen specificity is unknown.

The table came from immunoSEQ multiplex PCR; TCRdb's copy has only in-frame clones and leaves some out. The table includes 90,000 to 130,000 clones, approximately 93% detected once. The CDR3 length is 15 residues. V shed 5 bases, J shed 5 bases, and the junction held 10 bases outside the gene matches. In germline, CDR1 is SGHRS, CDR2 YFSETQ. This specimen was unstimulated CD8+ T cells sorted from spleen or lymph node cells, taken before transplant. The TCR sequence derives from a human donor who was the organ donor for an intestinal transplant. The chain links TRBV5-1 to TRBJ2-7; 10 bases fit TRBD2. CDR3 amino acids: CASRRASGGRDEQYF. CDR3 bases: TGCGCCAGCAGAAGGGCTAGCGGGGGCAGGGACGAGCAGTACTTC.